This T cell receptor beta chain was sequenced during a study of blood T cell repertoires in COVID-19. About the study: The United States, Italy and Spain were the sources of the acute and convalescent COVID-19 samples. In each case, the material was cDNA or gDNA derived from T cells, B-cell-depleted T cells, or PBMCs.

The germline V gene has CDR1 SGHVS and CDR2 FQNEAQ. The CDR3 has 16 amino acids. J lost 4 bases, V lost 1 base, and 7 bases had no gene match. Per the original methods: Nucleated cell number was recorded as an estimate derived from reference gene primer amplification. The method was immunoSEQ multiplex PCR; TCRdb's version includes in-frame clones alone and lacks a portion of them. The V and J calls and clone size were taken over from that table, and D and trimming were inferred from the DNA. The profile covers around 250,000 clones, with roughly 85% appearing a single time and 4.5% to 5.5% taken by the ten largest.

The rearrangement uses TRBV7-8 and TRBJ1-2, with 9 bases identical to TRBD1. The clonotype comes from a man aged 50-59 years with active or convalescent COVID-19. What was sequenced was peripheral blood. The CDR3 loop reads CASSLEPGTGTYGYTF. DNA of the CDR3: TGTGCCAGCAGCTTAGAGCCCGGGACAGGGACCTATGGCTACACCTTC.